This entry features one T cell receptor beta chain sequence. The data were taken from a study of blood T cell repertoires in COVID-19. In the original workflow: Reference gene primer amplification gave nucleated cell count estimates. Generated by immunoSEQ multiplex PCR, the TCRdb table keeps only in-frame clones and is missing some. The D gene and trimming were derived from the DNA, and the V and J assignments and clone size from that table. The sample records about 420,000 clones, around nine tenths being singletons. Per the germline V gene, CDR1 is SGHDT and CDR2 is YYEEEE. V dropped 4 bases and J dropped 3 bases, with 11 bases sitting between them. The CDR3 is made up of 14 amino acids.

V is TRBV5-6 and J is TRBJ2-1; weak D call: TRBD1 (5 bases). Sequenced sample: peripheral blood. The sequence was obtained from a man aged 18 to 30 with COVID-19, enrolled during active disease. In DNA form, the CDR3 reads TGTGCCAGCAGCCGAGACAGCCGCTACAATGAGCAGTTCTTC. Translation gives CASSRDSRYNEQFF.